These 28 T cell receptor beta chains originate from one sample sequenced in a study of human T cells and chemical hapten exposure. Sample treatment: therapeutic diphenylcyclopropenone sensitization with weekly scalp DPC. In the library, unique molecular identifiers were attached to individual cDNA molecules. TCRdb reprocessed the reads via MiXCR and lists one record per CDR3 protein. The sample records a few thousand distinct CDR3 sequences, 40% to 50% being singletons. The source was whole blood, collected before DPC sensitization or 2, 6, or about 24 weeks after (not recorded which). These receptors came from an adult with alopecia areata. Some clones in this sample may be carry-over from other donors' samples. This table probably holds off-target reads from a library built for another chain.

The chain employs TRBV28 and TRBJ2-1; 8 bases align to TRBD2. This CDR3 region has 16 residues. The germline gives CDR1 MDHEN, CDR2 SYDVKM. J was trimmed by 7 bases and V by 5 bases; bases with no gene match: 13. CDR3 in DNA: TGTGCCAGCAGTCCACAAATCAGCGGGAGTCTGAATGAGCAGTTCTTC. Protein product: CASSPQISGSLNEQFF.

This clonotype has more than one count but fewer than ten. V usage is TRBV7-7 and J usage is TRBJ2-5; TRBD2 might be the D (6 bases). The germline V gene has CDR1 SSHAT and CDR2 FNYEAQ (reference sequence). The CDR3 loop spans 14 amino acids. The germline V and J ends were trimmed by 1 base and 3 bases, with 9 bases remaining between them. CDR3 coding DNA: TGTGCCAGCAGCTTAGTTTGGGGGGAAGAGACCCAGTACTTC. As protein: CASSLVWGEETQYF.

The CDR3 DNA sequence: TGCAGCGTTGACAGTGGGCACGAGACCCAGTACTTC. This translates into CSVDSGHETQYF. This chain uses TRBV29-1 with TRBJ2-5, with D unclear. The V and J ends lost 3 bases and 5 bases respectively, with 10 bases between them. Germline V CDR1 and CDR2: SQVTM, ANQGSEA. This CDR3 contains 12 residues.

This clonotype was seen a handful of times. V usage is TRBV29-1 and J usage is TRBJ2-7; possibly TRBD2 for D (5 bases). V was shortened by 6 bases and J by 3 bases, with 9 bases between the two germline ends. This CDR3 is 11 amino acids long. CDR1 is SQVTM, CDR2 ANQGSEA, per germline. In nucleotides, the CDR3 is TGCAGCGTGGAAACTAGCTACGAGCAGTACTTC. This codes for CSVETSYEQYF.

The chain is built from TRBV19 and TRBJ2-1; TRBD2 matches at 12 bases. The germline gives CDR1 LNHDA, CDR2 SQIVND (reference sequence). The CDR3 length is 17 residues. V gave up 2 bases and J gave up 8 bases; unmatched junction bases: 10. The CDR3 DNA reads TGTGCCAGTAGTATATCCCCTCCTAGCGGGAGGGTCGATGAGCAGTTCTTC. Protein sequence: CASSISPPSGRVDEQFF.

The genes are TRBV7-9 and TRBJ2-1; perhaps D is TRBD1 or TRBD2 (5 bases each). V shed 6 bases and J shed 3 bases, with 15 bases lying between them. Germline V gene lookup returns CDR1 SEHNR and CDR2 FQNEAQ (reference sequence). The CDR3 sequence is 15 residues long. The CDR3 spells CASSIGDGIYNEQFF. CDR3 in DNA: TGTGCCAGCAGTATAGGGGACGGGATCTACAATGAGCAGTTCTTC.

This chain links TRBV11-2 with TRBJ2-5; weak D call: TRBD2 (5 bases). Trimming took off 5 bases at V and 3 bases at J, with 19 bases between the two ends. In germline, CDR1 is SGHAT, CDR2 FQNNGV. This CDR3 contains 16 residues. DNA for the CDR3: TGTGCCAGCAGCCCCGAGGGATCCCTATACGAAGAGACCCAGTACTTC. It yields the protein CASSPEGSLYEETQYF.

The chain's CDR3 is CASRKDSAGSTDTQYF. The DNA of the CDR3 is TGTGCCAGCAGAAAAGATTCGGCAGGGAGCACAGATACGCAGTATTTT. The chain couples TRBV2 to TRBJ2-3, with D possibly being TRBD1 (5 bases). The CDR3 is 16 amino acids. V dropped 6 bases and J dropped 0 bases, with 16 bases sitting between them. Germline V gene lookup returns CDR1 SNHLY and CDR2 FYNNEI.

A remark on this clonotype: The conserved phenylalanine or tryptophan is not found at the CDR3 terminus, so this likely reflects a read error. The rearrangement links TRBV11-3 to TRBJ2-2, with 8 bases fitting TRBD2. The CDR3 sequence is 15 residues long. Per germline, CDR1 SGHNT and CDR2 YENEEA. The CDR3 sequence is CDSSLVTGGSGELFL. The CDR3 nucleotides are TGTGACAGCAGCTTAGTCACGGGAGGGTCCGGGGAGCTGTTTTTA.

This clonotype came up once. The CDR3 bases are TGTGCCAGCAGCGCAATGGTTACTAGCCGGTACGAGCAGTACTTC. It yields the protein CASSAMVTSRYEQYF. This rearrangement joins TRBV6-1 to TRBJ2-7; perhaps TRBD2 as D (6 bases). The ends were cut back, 6 bases at V and 4 bases at J, with 19 bases in the middle. CDR3 size: 15 residues. Germline assignment: CDR1 MNHNS and CDR2 SASEGT.

This chain uses TRBV7-9 with TRBJ2-5; 8 bases map to TRBD2. From germline, CDR1 is SEHNR and CDR2 FQNEAQ (reference sequence). Germline trimming cut 5 bases from V and 3 bases from J; bases unmatched to any gene: 5. The CDR3 loop spans 14 amino acids. CDR3 loop: CASSRGLDKETQYF. CDR3 nucleotide sequence: TGTGCCAGCAGCCGGGGACTAGATAAAGAGACCCAGTACTTC. The whole variable domain, remainder taken from reference TRBV7-9 and TRBJ2-5, is DTGVSQNPRHKITKRGQNVTFRCDPISEHNRLYWYRQTLGQGPEFLTYFQNEAQLEKSRLLSDRFSAERPKGSFSTLEIQRTEQGDSAMYLCASSRGLDKETQYFGPGTRLLVL.

The chain has TRBV7-2 and TRBJ2-3; D gene unclear. The germline CDR1 and CDR2 sequences are SGHTA and FQGNSA. CDR3 length: 14 residues. The V gene lost 5 bases and the J gene lost 0 bases, with 9 bases spanning the gap. DNA of the CDR3: TGTGCCAGCAGCCAAGGCTGGAGCACAGATACGCAGTATTTT. Amino acid sequence: CASSQGWSTDTQYF. Full variable domain (outside the CDR3, taken from reference TRBV7-2 and TRBJ2-3): GAGVSQSPSNKVTEKGKDVELRCDPISGHTALYWYRQSLGQGLEFLIYFQGNSAPDKSGLPSDRFSAERTGGSVSTLTIQRTQQEDSAVYLCASSQGWSTDTQYFGPGTRLTVL.

This clonotype was seen only a few times. The J gene is TRBJ2-3, the V gene TRBV27; D gene unclear. The CDR3 contains 15 residues. The germline gives CDR1 MNHEY, CDR2 SMNVEV (reference sequence). Trimming took 5 bases from V and 2 from J, leaving 14 bases between them. The CDR3 DNA follows: TGTGCCAGCAGTAGCAGTGGGGAAAACACAGATACGCAGTATTTT. Its translation: CASSSSGENTDTQYF.

This chain joins TRBV6-4 and TRBJ2-3; no firm D call. With 3 bases removed from V and 8 bases from J, the gap between germline ends came to 15 bases. The CDR3 length is 14 residues. The germline CDR1 and CDR2 sequences are MRHNA and SNTAGT. Here the CDR3 reads CASSEGIELGTQYF. DNA of the CDR3: TGTGCCAGCAGTGAAGGGATCGAATTGGGTACGCAGTATTTT.

The CDR3 loop is CASSLGLAGSREQYF. CDR3 nucleotides: TGTGCCAGCAGCTTGGGACTAGCGGGATCACGCGAGCAGTACTTC. The rearrangement links TRBV5-4 to TRBJ2-7; 11 bases are shared with TRBD2. CDR1 SGHNT and CDR2 YYREEE come from the germline V gene (reference sequence). The CDR3 totals 15 residues. V shed 0 bases and J 6 bases; nucleotides not matched to a gene: 5.

The chain employs TRBV6-6 and TRBJ2-5; no clear D. This CDR3 is built from 14 residues. Germline CDR1 MNHNY, CDR2 SVGAGI (reference sequence). Deletions cut 2 bases from V and 3 bases from J, with 10 bases between. The CDR3 is CASSYILEEETQYF. CDR3 nucleotides: TGTGCCAGCAGTTACATCTTAGAGGAAGAGACCCAGTACTTC.

The J gene is TRBJ2-7, the V gene TRBV20-1; D remains ambiguous. This CDR3 contains 14 residues. CDR1 DFQATT and CDR2 SNEGSKA come from the germline V gene (reference sequence). V lost 1 base and J 0 bases, leaving 10 bases between the germline ends. The CDR3 here is CSARVGASSYEQYV. DNA of the CDR3: TGCAGTGCTAGAGTAGGTGCGAGCTCCTACGAGCAGTACGTC.

This sequence joins TRBV3-1 and TRBJ2-2; D remains ambiguous. Germline V CDR1 and CDR2: LGHDT, YNNKEL (reference sequence). V was pared by 1 base and J by 5 bases, with 5 bases between. This CDR3 region has 13 residues. The CDR3 protein is CASSQGGTGELFF. CDR3 DNA sequence: TGTGCCAGCAGCCAAGGAGGAACCGGGGAGCTGTTTTTT. Full variable domain (missing parts from reference TRBV3-1 and TRBJ2-2): DTAVSQTPKYLVTQMGNDKSIKCEQNLGHDTMYWYKQDSKKFLKIMFSYNNKELIINETVPNRFSPKSPDKAHLNLHINSLELGDSAVYFCASSQGGTGELFFGEGSRLTVL.

This clonotype was counted only a few times. This CDR3 reads CASSYKGSTDTQYF. CDR3 nucleotide sequence: TGTGCCAGCAGTTACAAGGGAAGCACAGATACGCAGTATTTT. The rearrangement links TRBV6-6 to TRBJ2-3; D not resolved. The CDR3 spans 14 residues. CDR1 is MNHNY and CDR2 is SVGAGI in the germline V gene (reference sequence). V was pared by 2 bases and J by 0 bases, with 6 bases between.

The sample holds a few counts of this clonotype. The chain has TRBV7-3 and TRBJ2-2; D is perhaps TRBD2 (5 bases). The CDR3 consists of 13 residues. Trimming took 1 base from V and 6 from J, leaving 6 bases between them. Germline V gives CDR1 SGHTA, CDR2 FQGTGA. CDR3 bases: TGTGCCAGCAGCTTAATGGGAGCCGGGGAGCTGTTTTTT. Amino acids: CASSLMGAGELFF.

This clonotype has just a few counts. Written as DNA, the CDR3 is TGTGCCAGCAGCCAAACCCTCGGGGAGCAGTTCTTC. Its protein is CASSQTLGEQFF. V is TRBV9 and J is TRBJ2-1; D unclear. There are 12 residues in the CDR3. Germline V CDR1 and CDR2: SGDLS, YYNGEE. V was trimmed by 4 bases and J by 10 bases, leaving 12 bases between them.

This chain links TRBV3-1 with TRBJ2-2; D gene uncertain. The CDR3 runs 15 residues. Germline CDR1 is LGHDT and CDR2 is YNNKEL (reference sequence). V was cut by 1 base and J by 2 bases, with 8 bases left in between. DNA for the CDR3: TGTGCCAGCAGCCAAGGGGATGTAAACACCGGGGAGCTGTTTTTT. Translated: CASSQGDVNTGELFF.

This clonotype came up a few times. The chain uses TRBV6-6 and TRBJ1-5; possibly TRBD1 for D (6 bases). CDR1 and CDR2 from the germline V gene are MNHNY and SVGAGI (reference sequence). V lost 7 bases and J lost 4, with 11 bases in between. CDR3 length: 13 residues. The chain's CDR3 is CASKRQGNQPQHF. In nucleotides, the CDR3 is TGTGCCAGCAAACGCCAGGGGAATCAGCCCCAGCATTTT.

This chain uses TRBV29-1 with TRBJ2-7; no reliable D call. The ends were cut back, 3 bases at V and 2 bases at J, with 8 bases in the middle. Germline-derived CDR1 and CDR2 are SQVTM and ANQGSEA. The CDR3 contains 12 residues. The CDR3 nucleotides are TGCAGCGTTGAGGGCAGAGCCTACGAGCAGTACTTC. Amino acids: CSVEGRAYEQYF.

This clonotype was observed a few times. The rearrangement links TRBV5-1 to TRBJ2-6, with D perhaps TRBD1 (6 bases). Trimming removed 0 bases from V and 3 bases from J, with 7 bases in between. The CDR3 has 15 residues. The V gene's germline CDR1 is SGHRS and CDR2 YFSETQ. For the CDR3, the DNA is TGCGCCAGCAGCTTGGCAGGGGTTGGGGCCAACGTCCTGACTTTC. It specifies CASSLAGVGANVLTF.

V usage is TRBV29-1 and J usage is TRBJ2-1; D unresolved. Germline V gene data show CDR1 as SQVTM and CDR2 as ANQGSEA. This CDR3 contains 11 residues. The germline V and J ends were trimmed by 4 bases and 6 bases, with 7 bases remaining between them. This CDR3 reads CSVASGNEQFF. The CDR3 nucleotides read TGCAGCGTTGCGTCGGGCAATGAGCAGTTCTTC.

V usage is TRBV27 and J usage is TRBJ2-2, with D possibly matching TRBD2 (6 bases). CDR1 and CDR2 from the germline V gene are MNHEY and SMNVEV (reference sequence). Trimming took 5 bases from V and 3 from J, leaving 13 bases between them. This CDR3 is 15 amino acids long. In DNA form, the CDR3 reads TGTGCCAGCAGTACTACGGGACTTTACACCGGGGAGCTGTTTTTT. Its translation is CASSTTGLYTGELFF.

This clonotype was counted a few times. This sequence joins TRBV6-5 and TRBJ2-4; D is perhaps TRBD2 (5 bases). This CDR3 is 16 amino acids long. Germline values: CDR1 MNHEY, CDR2 SVGAGI. The V end lost 5 bases, the J end lost 0 bases, and 14 bases lay between the germline ends. This CDR3 reads CASSPYRTLAKNIQYF. In DNA, the CDR3 is TGTGCCAGCAGTCCCTATCGGACTCTAGCCAAAAACATTCAGTACTTC.